This T cell receptor (beta chain) is drawn from a study of cytomegalovirus exposure and HLA in healthy donors. Study context: Caucasian-associated ancestry cluster membership applied to about 80% of about 370 genotyped donors.

Overall study findings and caveats: When presence/absence was analysed, sequencing depth was taken to be roughly uniform across donors.

A word on this clone: Its target is unknown.

The PCR used 60 Vbeta and 13 Jbeta primers. Assay: immunoSEQ multiplex PCR; the TCRdb copy retains only in-frame clones and omits some. The sample carries about 90,000 clones, roughly 58% recorded once. The sequencing sample was made of PBMCs. The receptor comes from a woman aged 30 to 39 in good health and CMV-seropositive.

CDR3 DNA: TGTGCCAGCAGCTTGGGAGGGTTTCAGCCCCAGCATTTT. It encodes CASSLGGFQPQHF. The chain recombines TRBV7-3 with TRBJ1-5; D call uncertain. Trimming removed 3 bases at V and 6 bases at J, with 9 bases between. Per germline, CDR1 SGHTA and CDR2 FQGTGA. CDR3 length: 13 residues.